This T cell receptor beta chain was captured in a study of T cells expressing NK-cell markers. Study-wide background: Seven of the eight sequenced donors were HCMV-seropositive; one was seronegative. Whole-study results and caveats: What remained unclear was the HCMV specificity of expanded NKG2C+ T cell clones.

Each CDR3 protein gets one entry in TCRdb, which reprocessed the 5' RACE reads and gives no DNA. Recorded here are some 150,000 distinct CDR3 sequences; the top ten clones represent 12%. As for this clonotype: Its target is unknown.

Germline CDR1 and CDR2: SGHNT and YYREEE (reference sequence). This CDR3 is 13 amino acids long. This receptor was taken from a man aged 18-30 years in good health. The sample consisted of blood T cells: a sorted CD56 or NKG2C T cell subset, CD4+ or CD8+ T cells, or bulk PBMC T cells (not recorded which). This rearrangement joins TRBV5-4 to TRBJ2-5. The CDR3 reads CASSAAAWETQYF.